The entry below gives a single T cell receptor beta chain sequence along with its context. What it binds is unknown. Sequencing was performed with immunoSEQ multiplex PCR; in TCRdb, only in-frame clones are kept and a portion is missing. The sample holds about 110,000 clones, about 85% seen once. The study drew the donors from its roughly 130-subject validation cohort, separate from the 666-subject first cohort. The data are from a study of cytomegalovirus exposure and HLA in healthy donors. General study results and limits: Most observed TCR sequences were rare, whereas some public TCRs were detected in many donors. Some 150 TCR beta chains were listed as cytomegalovirus-associated. Reportedly, cytomegalovirus status was diagnosed with high sensitivity and specificity.

The TCR was taken from a woman in her late teens or twenties in good health and CMV-seronegative. The sample taken for sequencing was PBMCs.

The CDR3 spells CASSPGQGGNSPLHF. The CDR3 DNA is TGTGCCAGCAGCCCCGGACAGGGCGGTAATTCACCCCTCCACTTT. The rearrangement joins TRBV9 to TRBJ1-6; 8 nucleotides align to TRBD1. V was clipped by 4 bases and J by 6 bases; unmatched bases: 6. Germline values: CDR1 SGDLS, CDR2 YYNGEE. CDR3 length equals 15 residues.